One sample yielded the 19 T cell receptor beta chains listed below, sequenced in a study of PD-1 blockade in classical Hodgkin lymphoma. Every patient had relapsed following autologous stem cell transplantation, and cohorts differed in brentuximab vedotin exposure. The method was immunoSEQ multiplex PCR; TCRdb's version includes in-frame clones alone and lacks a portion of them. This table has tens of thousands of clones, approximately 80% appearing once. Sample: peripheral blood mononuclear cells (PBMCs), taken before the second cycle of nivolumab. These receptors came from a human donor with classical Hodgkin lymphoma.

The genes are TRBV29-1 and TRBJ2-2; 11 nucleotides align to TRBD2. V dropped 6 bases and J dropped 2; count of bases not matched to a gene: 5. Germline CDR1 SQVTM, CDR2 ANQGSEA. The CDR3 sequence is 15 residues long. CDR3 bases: TGCAGCGTCCACCTAGCGGGGGGCAACACCGGGGAGCTGTTTTTT. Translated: CSVHLAGGNTGELFF.

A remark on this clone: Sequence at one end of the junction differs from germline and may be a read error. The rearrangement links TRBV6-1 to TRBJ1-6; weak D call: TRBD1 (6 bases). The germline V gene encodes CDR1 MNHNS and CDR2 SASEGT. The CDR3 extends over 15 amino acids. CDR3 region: CAISEVGGRDSPLHF. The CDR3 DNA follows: TGTGCCATCAGTGAAGTTGGGGGCCGGGATTCACCCCTCCACTTT.

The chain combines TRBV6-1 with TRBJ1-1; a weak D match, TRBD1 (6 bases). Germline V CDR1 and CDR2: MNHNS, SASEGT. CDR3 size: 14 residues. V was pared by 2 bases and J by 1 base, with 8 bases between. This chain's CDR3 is CASSEQGTNTEAFF. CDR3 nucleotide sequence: TGTGCCAGCAGTGAACAGGGGACGAACACTGAAGCTTTCTTT.

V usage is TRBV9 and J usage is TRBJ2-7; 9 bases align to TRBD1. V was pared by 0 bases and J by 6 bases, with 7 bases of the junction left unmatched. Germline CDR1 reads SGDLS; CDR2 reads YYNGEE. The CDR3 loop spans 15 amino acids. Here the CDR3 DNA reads TGTGCCAGCAGCGTAGTTGGGACAGGGAGCGGCGAGCAGTACTTC. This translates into CASSVVGTGSGEQYF.

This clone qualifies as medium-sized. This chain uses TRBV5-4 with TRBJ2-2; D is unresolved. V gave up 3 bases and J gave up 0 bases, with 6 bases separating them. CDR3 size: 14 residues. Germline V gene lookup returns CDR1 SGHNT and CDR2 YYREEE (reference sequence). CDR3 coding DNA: TGTGCCAGCAGCTCGGTCGCGAACACCGGGGAGCTGTTTTTT. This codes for CASSSVANTGELFF.

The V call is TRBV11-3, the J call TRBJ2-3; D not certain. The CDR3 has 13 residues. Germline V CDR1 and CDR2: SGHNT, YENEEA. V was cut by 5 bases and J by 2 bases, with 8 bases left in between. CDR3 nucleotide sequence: TGTGCCAGCAGCCCGCGTGACACAGATACGCAGTATTTT. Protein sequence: CASSPRDTDTQYF.

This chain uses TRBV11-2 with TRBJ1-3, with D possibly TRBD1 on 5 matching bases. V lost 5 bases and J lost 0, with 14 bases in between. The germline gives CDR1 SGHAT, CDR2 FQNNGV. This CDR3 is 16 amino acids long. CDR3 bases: TGTGCCAGCAGCACCACCAGGGCCCACTCTGGAAACACCATATATTTT. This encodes CASSTTRAHSGNTIYF.

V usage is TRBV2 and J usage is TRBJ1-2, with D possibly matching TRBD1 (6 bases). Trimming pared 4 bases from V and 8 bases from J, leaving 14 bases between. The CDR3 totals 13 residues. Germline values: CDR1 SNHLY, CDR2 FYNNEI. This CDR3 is CASSAGGRPGYTF. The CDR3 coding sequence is TGTGCCAGCAGTGCTGGGGGGCGCCCGGGCTACACCTTC.

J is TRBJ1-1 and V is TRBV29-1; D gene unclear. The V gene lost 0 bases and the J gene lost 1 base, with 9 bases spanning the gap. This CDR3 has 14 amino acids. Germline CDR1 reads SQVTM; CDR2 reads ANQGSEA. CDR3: CSVEDLVRNTEAFF. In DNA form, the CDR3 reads TGCAGCGTTGAAGATCTAGTCCGGAACACTGAAGCTTTCTTT.

The CDR3 DNA is TGTGCCAGCAGTGAAGCAGGCAGGGGGAATGAAAAACTGTTTTTT. Translated: CASSEAGRGNEKLFF. The rearrangement uses TRBV6-1 and TRBJ1-4; TRBD1 matches 7 bases. The trim removed 0 bases at V and 5 bases at J, leaving 3 bases unmatched. The CDR3 runs to 15 residues. The germline gives CDR1 MNHNS, CDR2 SASEGT.

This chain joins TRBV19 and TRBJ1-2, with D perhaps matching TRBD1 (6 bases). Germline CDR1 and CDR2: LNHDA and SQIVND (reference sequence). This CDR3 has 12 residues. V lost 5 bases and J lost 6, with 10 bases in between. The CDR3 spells CASSSGTHGYTF. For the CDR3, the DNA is TGTGCCAGTAGTTCCGGGACACATGGCTACACCTTC.

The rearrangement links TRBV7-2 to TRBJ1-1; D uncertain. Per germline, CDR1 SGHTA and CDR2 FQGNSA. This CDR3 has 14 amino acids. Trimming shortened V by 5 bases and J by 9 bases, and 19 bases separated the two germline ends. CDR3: CASSPSTGSQKAFF. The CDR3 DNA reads TGTGCCAGCAGCCCATCAACGGGGAGCCAGAAAGCTTTCTTT.

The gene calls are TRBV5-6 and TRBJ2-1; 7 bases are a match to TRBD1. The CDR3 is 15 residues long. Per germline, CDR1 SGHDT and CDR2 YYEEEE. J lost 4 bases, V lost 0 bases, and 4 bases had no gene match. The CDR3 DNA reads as TGTGCCAGCAGCTTGGCCGGGACAGAATACAATGAGCAGTTCTTC. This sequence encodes CASSLAGTEYNEQFF.

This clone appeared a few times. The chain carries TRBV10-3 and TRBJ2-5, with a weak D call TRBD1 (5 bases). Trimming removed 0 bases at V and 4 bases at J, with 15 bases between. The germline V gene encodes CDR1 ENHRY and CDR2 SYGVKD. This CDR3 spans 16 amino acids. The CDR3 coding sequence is TGTGCCATCAGTGAGTCTGCCGCTGGGGCGGCAGAGACCCAGTACTTC. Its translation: CAISESAAGAAETQYF.

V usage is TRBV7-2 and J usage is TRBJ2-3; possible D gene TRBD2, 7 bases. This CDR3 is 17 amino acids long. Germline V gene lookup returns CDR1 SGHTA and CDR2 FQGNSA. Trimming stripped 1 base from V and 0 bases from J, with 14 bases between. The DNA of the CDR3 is TGTGCCAGCAGCTTAGGGGGAGGGGGAACTAGCACAGATACGCAGTATTTT. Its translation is CASSLGGGGTSTDTQYF.

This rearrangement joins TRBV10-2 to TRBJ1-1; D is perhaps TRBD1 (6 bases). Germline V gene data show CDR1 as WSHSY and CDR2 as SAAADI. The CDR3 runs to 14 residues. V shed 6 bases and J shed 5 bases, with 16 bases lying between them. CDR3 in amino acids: CASRGWGRGTEAFF. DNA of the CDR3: TGCGCCAGCAGGGGCTGGGGGCGCGGGACTGAAGCTTTCTTT.

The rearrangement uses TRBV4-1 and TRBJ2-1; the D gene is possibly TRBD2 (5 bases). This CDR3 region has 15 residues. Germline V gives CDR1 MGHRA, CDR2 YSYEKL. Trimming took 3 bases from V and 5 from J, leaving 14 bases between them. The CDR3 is CASSHRLSGDNEQFF. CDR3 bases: TGCGCCAGCAGCCACCGCCTGAGCGGCGACAATGAGCAGTTCTTC.

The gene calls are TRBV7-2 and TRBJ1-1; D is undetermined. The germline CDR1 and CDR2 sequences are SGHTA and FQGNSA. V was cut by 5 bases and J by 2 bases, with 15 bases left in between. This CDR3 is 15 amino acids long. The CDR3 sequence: CASSPLLKFNTEAFF. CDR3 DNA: TGTGCCAGCAGCCCCCTCTTAAAATTCAACACTGAAGCTTTCTTT.

The CDR3 region is CASSLLRNQPQHF. The CDR3 nucleotides are TGTGCCAGCAGTCTGCTCCGGAATCAGCCCCAGCATTTT. V gene TRBV5-8 combines with J gene TRBJ1-5; D ambiguous. The CDR3 is 13 residues long. Looked up from germline, CDR1 is SGHTS and CDR2 is YDEGEE. Trimming pared 5 bases from V and 4 bases from J, leaving 10 bases between.